These 20 T cell receptor beta chains were all obtained from the same sample, sequenced in a study of OX40 agonist ivuxolimab in advanced cancers. Sequencing used immunoSEQ multiplex PCR; TCRdb keeps in-frame clones, though not all of them. The sample carries tens of thousands of clones, 90% recorded once. The specimen comprised CD4+ or CD8+ T cells sorted from blood, sampled in a trial of the OX40 agonist ivuxolimab. Receptor source: an adult with an advanced solid tumor such as melanoma, head and neck, liver or kidney cancer.

This rearrangement joins TRBV6-6 to TRBJ1-4, with 9 bases that match TRBD1. Germline V gene data show CDR1 as MNHNY and CDR2 as SVGAGI (reference sequence). The length of the CDR3 is 15 residues. The V and J ends lost 5 bases and 8 bases, in that order; junction bases with no gene match: 9. CDR3 nucleotides: TGTGCCAGCAGTATTACGGGACAGGGAAGGGAAAAACTGTTTTTT. It codes for CASSITGQGREKLFF.

The chain employs TRBV19 and TRBJ1-5; possibly TRBD1 for D (5 bases). Germline CDR1 is LNHDA and CDR2 is SQIVND (reference sequence). The V end lost 10 bases, the J end lost 2 bases, and 18 bases lay between the germline ends. There are 15 residues in the CDR3. In DNA, the CDR3 is TGTGCCACCAGGCTCGACAGTGACGGCAATCAGCCCCAGCATTTT. Translation: CATRLDSDGNQPQHF.

The chain employs TRBV2 and TRBJ2-7; 9 nucleotides line up with TRBD2. The V and J ends lost 10 bases and 2 bases, in that order; junction bases with no gene match: 6. Germline V CDR1 and CDR2: SNHLY, FYNNEI. This CDR3 region has 13 residues. DNA for the CDR3: TGTGCCACCCGGACTAGCGAAACCTACGAGCAGTACTTC. This encodes CATRTSETYEQYF.

The gene calls are TRBV7-2 and TRBJ2-1; no reliable D call. CDR3 length: 14 residues. V dropped 4 bases and J dropped 5 bases, with 12 bases sitting between them. Germline-derived CDR1 and CDR2 are SGHTA and FQGNSA. Written as DNA, the CDR3 is TGTGCCAGCAGCTCTTACCGTGGTGACAATGAGCAGTTCTTC. Translated, it gives CASSSYRGDNEQFF.

The DNA for the CDR3 is TGTGCCAGCAGCTTACCCTCGGAAGATACGCAGTATTTT. This translates into CASSLPSEDTQYF. The rearrangement joins TRBV5-5 to TRBJ2-3; no reliable D call. Germline CDR1 is SGHKS and CDR2 is YYEKEE (reference sequence). There are 13 residues in the CDR3. V lost 2 bases and J 5 bases, leaving 9 bases between the germline ends.

J is TRBJ2-1 and V is TRBV5-4; TRBD2 matches at 10 bases. Germline trimming cut 2 bases from V and 4 bases from J; bases unmatched to any gene: 9. The CDR3 spans 17 residues. CDR1 is SGHNT and CDR2 is YYREEE in the germline V gene (reference sequence). This CDR3 is CASSLGATSGAYNEQFF. The CDR3 DNA reads as TGTGCCAGCAGCTTAGGGGCCACTAGCGGGGCTTACAATGAGCAGTTCTTC.

As to this clone: Other DNA sequences from this sample encode an identical CDR3 as well. The V gene is TRBV20-1, the J gene TRBJ2-7; no clear D gene. The CDR3 is 11 residues long. The V gene's germline CDR1 is DFQATT and CDR2 SNEGSKA (reference sequence). Trimming removed 3 bases at V and 1 base at J, with 4 bases between. The CDR3 loop reads CSARDSYEQYF. For the CDR3, the DNA is TGCAGTGCTAGGGATTCCTACGAGCAGTACTTC.

The chain combines TRBV11-2 with TRBJ2-3; the D gene is possibly TRBD1 (6 bases). This CDR3 comprises 14 residues. Germline V lookup: CDR1 SGHAT, CDR2 FQNNGV. The ends were cut back, 3 bases at V and 2 bases at J, with 9 bases in the middle. The DNA of the CDR3 is TGTGCCAGCAGCTTGGGGGACAACACAGATACGCAGTATTTT. Translating gives CASSLGDNTDTQYF.

This clone turned up a few times. The CDR3 nucleotides are TGTGCCAGAAGCTGGACAGGGGAAGGAGAGACCCAGTACTTC. This translates into CARSWTGEGETQYF. The chain joins TRBV5-3 to TRBJ2-5, with 9 positions matching TRBD1. TRBV5-3 is filed as an ORF, its function uncertain. CDR3 length: 14 amino acids. V was clipped by 3 bases and J by 4 bases; unmatched bases: 4.

V gene TRBV9 combines with J gene TRBJ2-2, with 8 bases lining up with TRBD2. This CDR3 has 14 residues. Per the germline V gene, CDR1 is SGDLS and CDR2 is YYNGEE. V shed 3 bases and J 8 bases; nucleotides not matched to a gene: 6. DNA of the CDR3: TGTGCCAGCAGCGCAGCGGGAGAATGGGGGGAGCTGTTTTTT. Translating it yields CASSAAGEWGELFF.

The chain is built from TRBV7-3 and TRBJ2-5, with 10 bases aligning to TRBD2. Germline V gene sequence: CDR1 SGHTA, CDR2 FQGTGA. V was clipped by 3 bases and J by 7 bases; unmatched bases: 8. The CDR3 length is 15 residues. The CDR3 reads CASSLASGRVGTQYF. The CDR3 nucleotides are TGTGCCAGCAGCTTGGCTAGCGGGAGAGTGGGGACCCAGTACTTC.

The V call is TRBV30, the J call TRBJ2-5; the match to TRBD1 covers 9 bases. The CDR3 has 13 amino acids. Per the germline V gene, CDR1 is GTSNPN and CDR2 is SVGIG (reference sequence). V dropped 3 bases and J dropped 5; count of bases not matched to a gene: 4. The CDR3 nucleotides are TGTGCCTGGAGAGCGACAGGGGGGGAGACCCAGTACTTC. It encodes CAWRATGGETQYF.

This clone was observed a few times. V gene TRBV29-1 combines with J gene TRBJ1-2, with no clear D. CDR1 is SQVTM, CDR2 ANQGSEA, per germline. Trimming shortened V by 2 bases and J by 7 bases, and 8 bases separated the two germline ends. CDR3 length: 11 residues. The CDR3, as DNA: TGCAGCGTTGAAACTGGGAGTGGCTACACCTTC. The encoded protein is CSVETGSGYTF.

V usage is TRBV28 and J usage is TRBJ2-5; 9 nucleotides line up with TRBD1. The CDR3 covers 15 residues. Per the germline V gene, CDR1 is MDHEN and CDR2 is SYDVKM. Unmatched junction bases numbered 8, after V lost 5 bases and J lost 4 bases. The CDR3 loop reads CASSLPGQGGETQYF. Here the CDR3 DNA reads TGTGCCAGCAGTCTCCCGGGACAGGGAGGAGAGACCCAGTACTTC.

The chain carries TRBV25-1 and TRBJ2-7, with 8 bases matching TRBD1. Germline CDR1 is MGHDK and CDR2 is SYGVNS. J gave up 7 bases and V 3 bases, and 8 bases lay outside the gene matches. The CDR3 spans 14 residues. CDR3: CASSDWTGRGEQYF. The DNA for the CDR3 is TGTGCCAGCAGTGATTGGACAGGGCGCGGGGAGCAGTACTTC.

The V gene is TRBV11-1, the J gene TRBJ2-1; TRBD2 aligns across 9 bases. The CDR3 extends over 15 amino acids. Looked up from germline, CDR1 is SGHAT and CDR2 is FQDESV (reference sequence). The trim removed 6 bases at V and 6 bases at J, leaving 9 bases unmatched. The CDR3 DNA reads TGTGCCAGCAGGCTACGACTAGCGGAGATCAATGAGCAGTTCTTC. Translated, it gives CASRLRLAEINEQFF.

This clone occurred a few times. V and J are TRBV10-3 and TRBJ1-2; possibly TRBD1 for D (6 bases). CDR1 and CDR2 from the germline V gene are ENHRY and SYGVKD. The V and J ends lost 0 bases and 6 bases respectively, with 14 bases between them. The CDR3 is 15 residues long. Here the CDR3 reads CAISESSGVIDGYTF. CDR3 nucleotides: TGTGCCATCAGTGAGTCGTCAGGGGTGATTGATGGCTACACCTTC.

This clone turned up a few times. In DNA form, the CDR3 reads TGCGCCAGCAGCCAGGGGTCAGGCAGGCAACTAGCGGGAGCCTACGAGCAGTACTTC. Its protein is CASSQGSGRQLAGAYEQYF. The chain recombines TRBV4-1 with TRBJ2-7; 11 bases match TRBD2. V lost 3 bases to trimming and J lost 2 bases; unmatched junction nucleotides: 15. The CDR3 has 19 amino acids. Germline CDR1 is MGHRA and CDR2 is YSYEKL.

This sequence joins TRBV11-1 and TRBJ1-1; 7 bases map to TRBD1. The ends lost 3 bases at V and 0 bases at J; junction bases unmatched: 10. CDR1 is SGHAT, CDR2 FQDESV, per germline (reference sequence). There are 17 residues in the CDR3. The CDR3 protein is CASSLTQGSGMNTEAFF. The CDR3 coding sequence is TGTGCCAGCAGCTTGACACAGGGGTCAGGAATGAACACTGAAGCTTTCTTT.

This clone was seen just once. The chain carries TRBV29-1 and TRBJ2-6; 7 bases agree with TRBD1. CDR1 and CDR2 from the germline V gene are SQVTM and ANQGSEA. The CDR3 loop spans 17 amino acids. J gave up 2 bases and V 2 bases, and 9 bases lay outside the gene matches. The CDR3 DNA follows: TGCAGCGTTGAAAATTCAGGGGGATCTACTGGGGCCAACGTCCTGACTTTC. Translated: CSVENSGGSTGANVLTF.